Listed below are T cell receptor beta chains from one sample, sequenced in a study of cytomegalovirus exposure and HLA in healthy donors. Produced via immunoSEQ multiplex PCR; TCRdb's table is partial and in-frame only. The sample lists more than 250,000 clones; roughly 85% were seen once. The sample consisted of PBMCs. All receptors come from a woman aged 18-29 years in good health and CMV-seronegative. The CDR3 runs from the conserved cysteine through the conserved F or W. The D gene is left open where the match is weak. Clone size is shown for a subset of rows, as once, few, many or a class of expanded clone.

>14|TRBD1|TRBJ1-2|NA|TRBV28
TGTGCCAGCAGTTTACCGACAGGGAACTATGGCTACACCTTC
CASSLPTGNYGYTF
>13|NA|TRBJ1-1|once|TRBV7-3
TGTGCCAGCAGCTCTGGGCCAAACACTGAAGCTTTCTTT
CASSSGPNTEAFF
>16|NA|TRBJ2-4|NA|TRBV25-1
TGTGCCAGCAGTGAATTGGGGAGGCTAGCCAAAAACATTCAGTACTTC
CASSELGRLAKNIQYF
>15|NA|TRBJ1-2|NA|TRBV30
TGTGCCTGGAGTGTCGGCGGCAGCCAAACCTATGGCTACACCTTC
CAWSVGGSQTYGYTF
>14|TRBD2|TRBJ2-7|NA|TRBV5-1
TGCGCCAGCAGCCTGGGACTAGCTTCCTACGAGCAGTACTTC
CASSLGLASYEQYF
>18|TRBD1|TRBJ1-5|NA|TRBV4-2
TGTGCCAGCAGCCAAGACTCTTCTGGTCAGGGGGGCAATCAGCCCCAGCATTTT
CASSQDSSGQGGNQPQHF
>14|NA|TRBJ1-1|NA|TRBV2
TGTGCCAGCAGTGAAGTCGGTACGAACACTGAAGCTTTCTTT
CASSEVGTNTEAFF
>15|TRBD1|TRBJ2-7|NA|TRBV18
TGTGCCAGCTCACCACGGCGGGACAGGGTCCACGAGCAGTACTTC
CASSPRRDRVHEQYF
>15|NA|TRBJ2-7|NA|TRBV5-4
TGTGCCAGCAGCTTGGGACAGGTAGGCTCCTACGAGCAGTACTTC
CASSLGQVGSYEQYF
>15|TRBD1|TRBJ1-2|NA|TRBV9
TGTGCCAGCAGCCCCAGACAGGGAGCTAACTATGGCTACACCTTC
CASSPRQGANYGYTF
>14|TRBD1|TRBJ2-5|NA|TRBV28
TGTGCCAGCAGTTTGACAGGGGGCCAAGAGACCCAGTACTTC
CASSLTGGQETQYF
>11|NA|TRBJ2-7|NA|TRBV20-1
TGCAGTGCTCCGTACTTTAACGAGCAGTACTTC
CSAPYFNEQYF
>12|NA|TRBJ1-2|once|TRBV19
TGTGCCAGACAGACAGATAACTATGGCTACACCTTC
CARQTDNYGYTF
>14|NA|TRBJ2-3|NA|TRBV2
TGTGCCACCCGCCAGGGTTGGGGCACAGATACGCAGTATTTT
CATRQGWGTDTQYF
>15|TRBD1|TRBJ1-5|NA|TRBV6-5
TGTGCCAGCAGTCGGACAGGGTATGGCAATCAGCCCCAGCATTTT
CASSRTGYGNQPQHF
>16|TRBD2|TRBJ2-1|NA|TRBV29-1
TGCAGCGTTCAGCTAGCGGGAGGGCCGCGGGCCTTTGAGCAGTTCTTC
CSVQLAGGPRAFEQFF
>18|TRBD2|TRBJ2-4|NA|TRBV30
TGTGCCTGGAGTCGGGGGGAGAAGGTAGACTCCGCCAAAAACATTCAGTACTTC
CAWSRGEKVDSAKNIQYF
>14|TRBD1|TRBJ2-1|NA|TRBV5-1
TGCGCCAGCAGCTTGGGACAGGGGGCCGATGAGCAGTTCTTC
CASSLGQGADEQFF
>13|NA|TRBJ1-1|NA|TRBV27
TGTGCCAGCAGTTATGGGGGGGGCACTGAAGCTTTCTTT
CASSYGGGTEAFF
>17|NA|TRBJ1-2|once|TRBV5-3
TGTGCCAGAAACCGTGGGTTGTGCTCCATGTGTGGACAGGGCTACACCTTC
CARNRGLCSMCGQGYTF
>15|TRBD1|TRBJ1-5|NA|TRBV2
TGTGCCAGCAGACCGACAGGGAGTGGCAATCAGCCCCAGCATTTT
CASRPTGSGNQPQHF
>14|NA|TRBJ2-7|NA|TRBV28
TGTGCCAGCATACGGGTACTAGGGGGAAACGAGCAGTACTTC
CASIRVLGGNEQYF
>14|NA|TRBJ2-1|NA|TRBV9
TGTGCCAGCAGCGGACCCCGTGGAGACAATGAGCAGTTCTTC
CASSGPRGDNEQFF
>15|TRBD1|TRBJ1-4|NA|TRBV28
TGTGCCAGCAGTTCCGGACAGGTCGTAGGGGAAAAACTGTTTTTT
CASSSGQVVGEKLFF
>18|TRBD2|TRBJ2-2|NA|TRBV7-2
TGTGCCAGCAGCTTAGAGGTTTTCGGACTAGTAAACACCGGGGAGCTGTTTTTT
CASSLEVFGLVNTGELFF
>15|NA|TRBJ2-5|NA|TRBV18
TGTGCCAGCTCACCACCGTCCAGTCCCCAAGAGACCCAGTACTTC
CASSPPSSPQETQYF
>14|NA|TRBJ2-4|NA|TRBV18
TGTGCCAGCTCACCAGAGCGGGCCAAAAACATTCAGTACTTC
CASSPERAKNIQYF
>14|TRBD1|TRBJ1-1|few|TRBV19
TGTGCCAGTAGGCCCGACAGGGGGTTCACTGAAGCTTTCTTT
CASRPDRGFTEAFF
>16|TRBD1|TRBJ2-1|NA|TRBV10-3
TGTGCCATCAGCAAAAGACAGGGGGAAAGGGACAATGAGCAGTTCTTC
CAISKRQGERDNEQFF
>15|TRBD1|TRBJ2-7|NA|TRBV9
TGTGCCAGCAGCGTAGTTGGGACAGGGGGCGGTGAGCAGTACTTC
CASSVVGTGGGEQYF
>18|TRBD2|TRBJ2-1|NA|TRBV5-1
TGCGCCAGCAGCTTGGATCCTAGCGGTCATAGCTCCTACAATGAGCAGTTCTTC
CASSLDPSGHSSYNEQFF
>11|NA|TRBJ2-1|NA|TRBV20-1
TGCAGTTCAGGGTCCGGCAATGAGCAGTTCTTC
CSSGSGNEQFF
>14|NA|TRBJ2-5|NA|TRBV18
TGTGCCAGCTCACCAGGACTGTACCAAGAGACCCAGTACTTC
CASSPGLYQETQYF
>15|NA|TRBJ2-7|NA|TRBV11-2
TGTGCCAGCAGCTTAGAAATCGCAGGGGACTACGAGCAGTACTTC
CASSLEIAGDYEQYF
>11|NA|TRBJ1-1|NA|TRBV29-1
TGCAGCGTGCAAAGACAGTCGGAAGCTTTCTTT
CSVQRQSEAFF
>12|NA|TRBJ2-3|NA|TRBV10-3
TGTGCCATCAGTGCGACTATGGATACGCAGTATTTT
CAISATMDTQYF
>14|TRBD2|TRBJ2-3|NA|TRBV4-2
TGTGCCAGCAGGGGAGAGTCTAGCGGAGATACGCAGTATTTT
CASRGESSGDTQYF
>15|TRBD1|TRBJ2-1|NA|TRBV6-1
TGTGCCAGCAGTGGGACAGGGGGCAGTTACAATGAGCAGTTCTTC
CASSGTGGSYNEQFF
>15|TRBD2|TRBJ2-5|NA|TRBV5-1
TGCGCCAGCAGCGGCGGGACTAGCGGGAGAGAGACCCAGTACTTC
CASSGGTSGRETQYF
>15|NA|TRBJ2-1|once|TRBV6-6
TGTGCCAGCAGTTACTCGGAGGGGCCGGGTTGGGAGCAGTTCTTC
CASSYSEGPGWEQFF
>15|TRBD1|TRBJ1-1|NA|TRBV6-5
TGTGCCAGCAGCATCGACAGGGGTTTGGGCGCTGAAGCTTTCTTT
CASSIDRGLGAEAFF